A single sample gave rise to the 32 T cell receptor beta chains below, sequenced in a study of blood T cell repertoires in COVID-19. Libraries were prepared by immunoSEQ multiplex PCR; TCRdb keeps only in-frame clonotypes and omits some of them. The table shows approximately 68,000 clones, with about 89% occurring only once. Sequencing was performed on peripheral blood. Every receptor here comes from a woman aged 55-75 years with acute or convalescent COVID-19.

The J gene is TRBJ1-2, the V gene TRBV4-1, with a weak D call TRBD1 (6 bases). With 0 bases removed from V and 4 bases from J, the gap between germline ends came to 21 bases. The CDR3 has 18 residues. Germline CDR1 reads MGHRA; CDR2 reads YSYEKL. This CDR3 is CASSQELTFQGTLYGYTF. Written as DNA, the CDR3 is TGCGCCAGCAGCCAAGAATTAACTTTCCAGGGGACCCTCTATGGCTACACCTTC.

The rearrangement links TRBV10-3 to TRBJ1-3; D is undetermined. The CDR3 runs to 13 residues. The V gene's germline CDR1 is ENHRY and CDR2 SYGVKD. With 11 bases removed from V and 1 base from J, the gap between germline ends came to 12 bases. For the CDR3, the DNA is TGTGCCGCCTCATCAGCGTCTGGAAACACCATATATTTT. Protein product: CAASSASGNTIYF.

This chain connects TRBV2 to TRBJ2-5; 15 bases fit TRBD2. After removal of 6 bases from V and 6 bases from J, the junction contained 8 bases not matched to a gene. This CDR3 region has 16 residues. Germline CDR1 is SNHLY and CDR2 is FYNNEI. CDR3 residues: CASRIGLAGGLKTQYF. In DNA form, the CDR3 reads TGTGCCAGCAGGATTGGACTAGCGGGGGGGTTGAAGACCCAGTACTTC. The full variable domain, with the rest looked up from reference TRBV2 and TRBJ2-5, is EPEVTQTPSHQVTQMGQEVILRCVPISNHLYFYWYRQILGQKVEFLVSFYNNEISEKSEIFDDQFSVERPDGSNFTLKIRSTKLEDSAMYFCASRIGLAGGLKTQYFGPGTRLLVL.

The chain combines TRBV5-6 with TRBJ2-5; TRBD1 might be the D (5 bases). The CDR3 is 14 residues long. Germline-derived CDR1 and CDR2 are SGHDT and YYEEEE. V lost 1 base, J lost 5 bases, and 12 bases lay in between. The CDR3: CASSLTGPRETQYF. The DNA of the CDR3 is TGTGCCAGCAGCTTGACAGGTCCCCGGGAGACCCAGTACTTC.

About this clone: Additional DNA sequences in this sample encode the identical CDR3. The V call is TRBV6-5, the J call TRBJ2-7; possibly TRBD1 for D (5 bases). Trimming shortened V by 3 bases and J by 2 bases, and 11 bases separated the two germline ends. Germline CDR1 MNHEY, CDR2 SVGAGI. This CDR3 comprises 14 residues. The CDR3 sequence: CASSYLGATYEQYF. CDR3 nucleotide sequence: TGTGCCAGCAGTTATCTAGGGGCCACCTACGAGCAGTACTTC.

The chain uses TRBV6-5 and TRBJ2-7; possible D gene TRBD1, 5 bases. Per germline, CDR1 MNHEY and CDR2 SVGAGI. With 0 bases removed from V and 3 bases from J, the gap between germline ends came to 9 bases. The CDR3 covers 14 residues. The DNA for the CDR3 is TGTGCCAGCAGTTACTCTACCAGGGTCTACGAGCAGTACTTC. It encodes CASSYSTRVYEQYF.

The CDR3 loop is CASSLAGSSDTQYF. In DNA form, the CDR3 reads TGTGCCAGCAGCTTGGCCGGTAGCAGCGATACGCAGTATTTT. The chain is built from TRBV5-4 and TRBJ2-3, with D unclear. In germline, CDR1 is SGHNT, CDR2 YYREEE (reference sequence). CDR3 length equals 14 residues. The V gene lost 0 bases and the J gene lost 6 bases, with 11 bases spanning the gap.

The chain employs TRBV12-3 or TRBV12-4 and TRBJ2-5, with D possibly TRBD2 on 6 matching bases. The CDR3 has 13 residues. With 4 bases removed from V and 2 bases from J, the gap between germline ends came to 8 bases. As DNA, the CDR3 is TGTGCCAGCAGTTCGGGACTGCAAGAGACCCAGTACTTC. Translating it yields CASSSGLQETQYF.

This chain links TRBV18 with TRBJ2-2; maybe TRBD1 (6 bases). The CDR3 runs to 15 residues. The germline gives CDR1 KGHSH, CDR2 LQKENI. Trimming pared 2 bases from V and 0 bases from J, leaving 7 bases between. CDR3 nucleotides: TGTGCCAGCTCACCAACAGGGCCGAACACCGGGGAGCTGTTTTTT. This codes for CASSPTGPNTGELFF.

The chain carries TRBV5-1 and TRBJ2-5, with D perhaps TRBD1 (5 bases). Germline V gene sequence: CDR1 SGHRS, CDR2 YFSETQ. V was pared by 4 bases and J by 5 bases, with 12 bases between. This CDR3 has 13 amino acids. Here the CDR3 reads CASSEAGSETQYF. CDR3 nucleotides: TGCGCCAGCAGCGAGGCAGGGTCGGAGACCCAGTACTTC.

The genes are TRBV27 and TRBJ2-5; possibly TRBD2 for D (5 bases). Trimming removed 5 bases from V and 5 bases from J, with 15 bases in between. Germline CDR1 MNHEY, CDR2 SMNVEV (reference sequence). CDR3 length equals 14 residues. CDR3 sequence (DNA): TGTGCCAGCAGTCTACAGTCTAGCCGTGAGACCCAGTACTTC. This encodes CASSLQSSRETQYF.

The genes are TRBV5-1 and TRBJ2-3; 11 bases fit TRBD2. CDR1 and CDR2 (germline): SGHRS, YFSETQ. The CDR3 sequence is 17 residues long. J gave up 3 bases and V 3 bases, and 9 bases lay outside the gene matches. CDR3 region: CASSSLRLAGKTDTQYF. CDR3 sequence (DNA): TGCGCCAGCAGCTCCCTTAGACTAGCGGGGAAAACAGATACGCAGTATTTT.

The rearrangement uses TRBV7-9 and TRBJ1-6, with 8 bases lining up with TRBD1. The CDR3 is 17 residues long. The V segment lost 5 bases and the J segment 8 bases; nucleotides outside the gene matches: 14. Germline assignment: CDR1 SEHNR and CDR2 FQNEAQ (reference sequence). For the CDR3, the DNA is TGTGCCAGCAGCGCTTACACCGGGACAGGAAATTATTCACCCCTCCACTTT. Protein sequence: CASSAYTGTGNYSPLHF.

V gene TRBV5-1 combines with J gene TRBJ2-3; the D gene is possibly TRBD1 (7 bases). Germline V gene lookup returns CDR1 SGHRS and CDR2 YFSETQ. With 6 bases removed from V and 0 bases from J, the gap between germline ends came to 14 bases. CDR3 length: 15 amino acids. The CDR3 nucleotides are TGCGCCAGCAATTTGGAGGGGGCTAGCACAGATACGCAGTATTTT. Its translation is CASNLEGASTDTQYF.

The rearrangement joins TRBV28 to TRBJ2-3, with D possibly TRBD1 on 6 matching bases. The CDR3 loop spans 16 amino acids. Germline assignment: CDR1 MDHEN and CDR2 SYDVKM. V was shortened by 5 bases and J by 4 bases, with 19 bases between the two germline ends. Here the CDR3 DNA reads TGTGCCAGCAGTGCCGCCGGGACACGAAGGCCAGATACGCAGTATTTT. Amino acid sequence: CASSAAGTRRPDTQYF.

The chain is built from TRBV5-1 and TRBJ2-7; 10 bases match TRBD2. Germline CDR1 is SGHRS and CDR2 is YFSETQ. The CDR3 runs to 14 residues. Germline trimming cut 2 bases from V and 3 bases from J; bases unmatched to any gene: 2. In DNA form, the CDR3 reads TGCGCCAGCAGCTTCGGACTAGCGGACTACGAGCAGTACTTC. It codes for CASSFGLADYEQYF.

The rearrangement joins TRBV12-5 to TRBJ1-6, with D maybe TRBD1 (5 bases). V was clipped by 10 bases and J by 7 bases, with 17 bases between them. Germline lookup yields CDR1 LGHNT and CDR2 FRNRAP. The CDR3 runs to 14 residues. CDR3 in DNA: TGTGCTACCTCCCCAGGGAACGACAATTCACCCCTCCACTTT. It yields the protein CATSPGNDNSPLHF. Using reference TRBV12-5 and TRBJ1-6 for the parts outside the CDR3, the full variable domain is DARVTQTPRHKVTEMGQEVTMRCQPILGHNTVFWYRQTMMQGLELLAYFRNRAPLDDSGMPKDRFSAEMPDATLATLKIQPSEPRDSAVYFCATSPGNDNSPLHFGNGTRLTVT.

CDR3 loop: CASSLVRSENTGELFF. Written as DNA, the CDR3 is TGTGCCAGCAGCTTAGTTCGTTCAGAGAACACCGGGGAGCTGTTTTTT. The chain couples TRBV7-6 to TRBJ2-2; no clear D. The V end lost 1 base, the J end lost 1 base, and 10 bases lay between the germline ends. The germline V gene encodes CDR1 SGHVS and CDR2 FNYEAQ. The CDR3 sequence is 16 residues long.

The V and J genes are TRBV6-6 and TRBJ2-3, with D maybe TRBD1 (6 bases). V lost 6 bases and J lost 5, with 15 bases in between. This CDR3 has 14 amino acids. Germline CDR1 is MNHNY and CDR2 is SVGAGI (reference sequence). This chain's CDR3 is CASSDRQAGDTQYF. The CDR3 DNA reads TGTGCCAGCAGCGATCGACAGGCGGGAGATACGCAGTATTTT.

The chain combines TRBV19 with TRBJ1-2, with 9 bases that match TRBD1. The CDR3 is 14 amino acids. After removal of 4 bases from V and 8 bases from J, the junction contained 8 bases not matched to a gene. Germline CDR1 LNHDA, CDR2 SQIVND (reference sequence). CDR3 coding DNA: TGTGCCAGTAGTACACAGACAGGGGGTGGAGGCTACACCTTC. It yields the protein CASSTQTGGGGYTF.

This clone was seen once. The rearrangement links TRBV5-1 to TRBJ1-2; D gene uncertain. The germline V and J ends were trimmed by 0 bases and 8 bases, with 11 bases remaining between them. CDR3 size: 13 residues. Germline lookup yields CDR1 SGHRS and CDR2 YFSETQ. CDR3 bases: TGCGCCAGCAGCTTGGATAGTCCGAGCGGCTACACCTTC. It encodes CASSLDSPSGYTF.

This sequence joins TRBV5-1 and TRBJ1-1; tentatively, D is TRBD1 (6 bases). Deletions cut 3 bases from V and 6 bases from J, with 9 bases between. CDR3 length equals 12 residues. Germline V gene data show CDR1 as SGHRS and CDR2 as YFSETQ. The CDR3 coding sequence is TGCGCCAGCAGCTACGGACAGTCTGAAGCTTTCTTT. As protein: CASSYGQSEAFF.

The J gene is TRBJ2-7, the V gene TRBV5-4, with 12 bases matching TRBD1. This CDR3 contains 16 residues. After removal of 5 bases from V and 2 bases from J, the junction contained 8 bases not matched to a gene. Per germline, CDR1 SGHNT and CDR2 YYREEE (reference sequence). CDR3 in amino acids: CASSPGTGGGPYEQYF. CDR3 DNA: TGTGCCAGCAGTCCCGGGACAGGGGGCGGACCCTACGAGCAGTACTTC.

This rearrangement joins TRBV10-3 to TRBJ2-2; 8 nucleotides line up with TRBD1. Germline V gene data show CDR1 as ENHRY and CDR2 as SYGVKD. Losses at the gene ends were 6 bases for V and 0 bases for J; bases not matched to a gene: 3. The CDR3 consists of 15 residues. CDR3 sequence reads: CAIREGQANTGELFF. CDR3 nucleotide sequence: TGTGCCATCAGGGAGGGACAGGCGAACACCGGGGAGCTGTTTTTT.

The chain combines TRBV4-1 with TRBJ1-1, with 8 bases lining up with TRBD1. CDR3 length: 14 residues. Looked up from germline, CDR1 is MGHRA and CDR2 is YSYEKL. V lost 4 bases to trimming and J lost 7 bases; unmatched junction nucleotides: 8. The CDR3 region is CASSRGQGLNEAFF. The CDR3 nucleotides read TGCGCCAGCAGCCGCGGACAGGGTTTGAATGAAGCTTTCTTT.

The V gene is TRBV3-1 (or the pseudogene TRBV3-2), the J gene TRBJ1-1; D perhaps matches TRBD1 (6 bases). The CDR3 covers 15 residues. Deletions cut 6 bases from V and 1 base from J, with 15 bases between. Germline V gene data show CDR1 as LGHDT and CDR2 as YNNKEL (reference sequence). In DNA, the CDR3 is TGTGCCAGCAGTTTTAGGGGGGGTCGGAACACTGAAGCTTTCTTT. This encodes CASSFRGGRNTEAFF.

The genes are TRBV29-1 and TRBJ2-7; 9 positions match TRBD1. With V trimmed by 5 bases and J by 3 bases, 2 bases remained unmatched. CDR3 length: 12 amino acids. Per germline, CDR1 SQVTM and CDR2 ANQGSEA. The CDR3 is CSVWGQGYEQYF. CDR3 in DNA: TGCAGCGTTTGGGGACAGGGCTACGAGCAGTACTTC.

The gene calls are TRBV6-6 and TRBJ1-4, with TRBD1 identical over 8 bases. The junction had 10 bases not matched to a gene; V was cut back by 6 bases and J by 7 bases. The CDR3 consists of 15 residues. CDR1 is MNHNY and CDR2 is SVGAGI in the germline V gene (reference sequence). The CDR3 DNA is TGTGCCAGCAGGGGCGCGACAGGGGCGGCTGAAAAACTGTTTTTT. Translated: CASRGATGAAEKLFF.

Written as DNA, the CDR3 is TGTGCCAGCAGCCAAAGCGGGACAGGACACTACAATGAGCAGTTCTTC. Translated, it gives CASSQSGTGHYNEQFF. The chain is built from TRBV7-2 and TRBJ2-1; D may be TRBD1 (8 bases). V lost 5 bases, J lost 3 bases, and 17 bases lay in between. This CDR3 is 16 amino acids long. Germline V gene sequence: CDR1 SGHTA, CDR2 FQGNSA.

The chain joins TRBV5-6 to TRBJ2-7; D is possibly TRBD2 (5 bases). The germline V gene has CDR1 SGHDT and CDR2 YYEEEE. Trimming removed 1 base from V and 6 bases from J, with 14 bases in between. CDR3 length equals 14 residues. This CDR3 is CASSLRGRSFEQYF. The DNA for the CDR3 is TGTGCCAGCAGCTTGCGCGGGCGAAGCTTCGAGCAGTACTTC.

Only one count was recorded for this clone. The chain couples TRBV19 to TRBJ2-3, with TRBD2 matching 13 bases. With V trimmed by 5 bases and J by 1 base, 3 bases remained unmatched. Germline V gene data show CDR1 as LNHDA and CDR2 as SQIVND (reference sequence). The CDR3 consists of 16 residues. The chain's CDR3 is CASSLGLAGGTDTQYF. In nucleotides, the CDR3 is TGTGCCAGTAGTTTAGGACTAGCGGGGGGCACAGATACGCAGTATTTT.

The rearrangement uses TRBV24-1 and TRBJ2-5; 8 nucleotides agree with TRBD1. Germline CDR1 KGHDR, CDR2 SFDVKD. After removal of 1 base from V and 1 base from J, the junction contained 7 bases not matched to a gene. There are 17 residues in the CDR3. The CDR3 nucleotides read TGTGCCACCAGTGATTTCCGAACCGGACAGGGCCAAGAGACCCAGTACTTC. It specifies CATSDFRTGQGQETQYF.